This is a list of T cell receptor beta chains from one sample in a study of T cells after yellow fever vaccination. TCRdb used MiXCR to reprocess the 5' RACE reads, holding one entry per CDR3 protein. Altogether some 560,000 distinct CDR3 sequences are present, 17% being singletons, with the ten largest covering approximately 15%. Sequenced here: PBMCs, sampled 4 to 5 days after the first yellow fever vaccination. These receptors originate from a man between 18 and 35 years old who received the YFV17D yellow fever vaccine. Each CDR3 is given with its conserved first and last residue. D genes are given only for firm matches. Not every row has a clone size; where given, it reads once, few, many or a size class.

CDR3aa: CASSGDGTGAYGYTF; CDR3nt: TGTGCCAGCAGCGGGGACGGGACAGGGGCCTATGGCTACACCTTC; abundance: -; j_gene: TRBJ1-2; v_gene: TRBV7-9; d_gene: TRBD1
CDR3aa: CASSPRLRGTNTGELFF; CDR3nt: TGTGCCAGCAGCCCGAGGTTGCGGGGGACGAACACCGGGGAGCTGTTTTTT; abundance: -; j_gene: TRBJ2-2; v_gene: TRBV7-2; d_gene: TRBD2
CDR3aa: CATRRRGGQETQYF; CDR3nt: TGTGCCACTCGAAGGCGGGGGGGACAAGAGACCCAGTACTTC; abundance: -; j_gene: TRBJ2-5; v_gene: TRBV6-2/TRBV6-3; d_gene: TRBD2
CDR3aa: CASSLGVGSSTDTQYF; CDR3nt: TGCGCCAGCAGCTTGGGGGTGGGGAGTAGCACAGATACGCAGTATTTT; abundance: few; j_gene: TRBJ2-3; v_gene: TRBV5-1; d_gene: -
CDR3aa: CASSGQDTEAFF; CDR3nt: TGTGCCAGCAGCGGACAAGACACTGAAGCTTTCTTT; abundance: few; j_gene: TRBJ1-1; v_gene: TRBV9; d_gene: -
CDR3aa: CSARDRTGRYEQYF; CDR3nt: TGCAGTGCTAGAGACCGGACAGGGAGATACGAGCAGTACTTC; abundance: few; j_gene: TRBJ2-7; v_gene: TRBV20-1; d_gene: TRBD1
CDR3aa: CRVGAGGEKLFF; CDR3nt: TGCAGGGTTGGGGCCGGGGGGGAAAAACTGTTTTTT; abundance: -; j_gene: TRBJ1-4; v_gene: TRBV20-1; d_gene: -
CDR3aa: CASSVAGTADASNEQFF; CDR3nt: TGTGCCAGCAGCGTAGCTGGGACAGCCGACGCGTCCAATGAGCAGTTCTTC; abundance: -; j_gene: TRBJ2-1; v_gene: TRBV9; d_gene: TRBD1
CDR3aa: CASSVPGGGYGYTF; CDR3nt: TGTGCCAGCAGTGTCCCCGGGGGAGGCTATGGCTACACCTTC; abundance: few; j_gene: TRBJ1-2; v_gene: TRBV25-1; d_gene: -
CDR3aa: CSAIGGPTDTQYF; CDR3nt: TGCAGTGCAATCGGGGGGCCCACAGATACGCAGTATTTT; abundance: -; j_gene: TRBJ2-3; v_gene: TRBV20-1; d_gene: -
CDR3aa: CASSLVGTGGSRETQYF; CDR3nt: TGTGCCAGCAGCTTAGTGGGGACAGGGGGCAGTAGAGAGACCCAGTACTTC; abundance: -; j_gene: TRBJ2-5; v_gene: TRBV7-2; d_gene: TRBD1
CDR3aa: CAAAAIPIMNTEAFF; CDR3nt: TGTGCCGCGGCGGCTATCCCAATCATGAACACTGAAGCTTTCTTT; abundance: few; j_gene: TRBJ1-1; v_gene: TRBV28; d_gene: -
CDR3aa: CASSVEGDATDTQYF; CDR3nt: TGTGCCAGCAGCGTCGAGGGGGACGCCACAGATACGCAGTATTTT; abundance: few; j_gene: TRBJ2-3; v_gene: TRBV9; d_gene: -
CDR3aa: CASSLSEGTDTQYF; CDR3nt: TGTGCCAGCAGTTTATCGGAAGGCACAGATACGCAGTATTTT; abundance: -; j_gene: TRBJ2-3; v_gene: TRBV27; d_gene: -
CDR3aa: CATSDSGDTQYF; CDR3nt: TGTGCCACCAGTGACTCTGGAGATACGCAGTATTTT; abundance: -; j_gene: TRBJ2-3; v_gene: TRBV24-1; d_gene: -
CDR3aa: CASSLGFTEQFF; CDR3nt: TGTGCCAGCAGCCTAGGGTTTACCGAGCAGTTCTTC; abundance: few; j_gene: TRBJ2-1; v_gene: TRBV9; d_gene: -
CDR3aa: CASRLTSADTQYF; CDR3nt: TGTGCCAGCAGATTAACCAGCGCAGATACGCAGTATTTT; abundance: -; j_gene: TRBJ2-3; v_gene: TRBV12-3/TRBV12-4; d_gene: -
CDR3aa: CAIGRWTGGEETQYF; CDR3nt: TGTGCCATCGGTCGGTGGACAGGGGGAGAGGAGACCCAGTACTTC; abundance: few; j_gene: TRBJ2-5; v_gene: TRBV24-1; d_gene: TRBD1
CDR3aa: CTSSLGTPVEGQFF; CDR3nt: TGCACCAGCAGCCTGGGGACTCCGGTCGAGGGGCAGTTCTTC; abundance: many; j_gene: TRBJ2-1; v_gene: TRBV1; d_gene: -
CDR3aa: CASREGKLTDTQYF; CDR3nt: TGTGCCAGTAGGGAAGGGAAACTCACAGATACGCAGTATTTT; abundance: few; j_gene: TRBJ2-3; v_gene: TRBV19; d_gene: -
CDR3aa: CSASRQGTDTQYF; CDR3nt: TGCAGTGCTAGTAGACAGGGCACAGATACGCAGTATTTT; abundance: few; j_gene: TRBJ2-3; v_gene: TRBV20-1; d_gene: -
CDR3aa: CASSLVPGAGYTEAFF; CDR3nt: TGTGCCAGCAGCTTAGTCCCGGGGGCCGGGTACACTGAAGCTTTCTTT; abundance: -; j_gene: TRBJ1-1; v_gene: TRBV11-2; d_gene: -
CDR3aa: CASSPRTQHF; CDR3nt: TGTGCCAGCAGCCCCCGCACCCAGCATTTT; abundance: -; j_gene: TRBJ1-5; v_gene: TRBV9; d_gene: -
CDR3aa: CASSHTGRGNQPQHF; CDR3nt: TGCGCCAGCAGCCACACAGGGAGAGGCAATCAGCCCCAGCATTTT; abundance: -; j_gene: TRBJ1-5; v_gene: TRBV4-1; d_gene: -
CDR3aa: CASSWSSGGPNNEQFF; CDR3nt: TGTGCCAGCAGTTGGTCTAGCGGGGGGCCTAACAATGAGCAGTTCTTC; abundance: -; j_gene: TRBJ2-1; v_gene: TRBV6-2/TRBV6-3; d_gene: TRBD2
CDR3aa: CSARDPSPEGWYF; CDR3nt: TGCAGTGCTAGAGATCCCTCCCCGGAGGGGTGGTATTTT; abundance: -; j_gene: TRBJ2-3; v_gene: TRBV20-1; d_gene: -
CDR3aa: CASSEIPSDEQYF; CDR3nt: TGTGCCAGCAGTGAAATCCCCTCTGACGAGCAGTACTTC; abundance: few; j_gene: TRBJ2-7; v_gene: TRBV6-1; d_gene: -
CDR3aa: CSASLSGGYNTGELFF; CDR3nt: TGCAGTGCATCCCTTAGCGGGGGTTATAACACCGGGGAGCTGTTTTTT; abundance: -; j_gene: TRBJ2-2; v_gene: TRBV20-1; d_gene: TRBD2
CDR3aa: CASSSNDYYEQYF; CDR3nt: TGTGCCAGCAGCTCAAATGACTACTACGAGCAGTACTTC; abundance: few; j_gene: TRBJ2-7; v_gene: TRBV7-8; d_gene: -
CDR3aa: CASSLGVGETQYF; CDR3nt: TGTGCCAGCAGTTTGGGGGTAGGGGAGACCCAGTACTTC; abundance: many; j_gene: TRBJ2-5; v_gene: TRBV11-2; d_gene: -
CDR3aa: CASSYASGAADTQYF; CDR3nt: TGTGCCAGCAGTTACGCTAGCGGGGCCGCCGATACGCAGTATTTT; abundance: few; j_gene: TRBJ2-3; v_gene: TRBV6-5; d_gene: TRBD2
CDR3aa: CASSFPKDLSGTGELFF; CDR3nt: TGTGCCAGCAGCTTTCCCAAGGACCTGAGCGGCACCGGGGAGCTGTTTTTT; abundance: few; j_gene: TRBJ2-2; v_gene: TRBV5-4; d_gene: -
CDR3aa: CASSLPGEGIDTQYF; CDR3nt: TGTGCCAGCAGCTTACCAGGGGAGGGTATAGATACGCAGTATTTT; abundance: -; j_gene: TRBJ2-3; v_gene: TRBV7-2; d_gene: -
CDR3aa: CASSQPPYTLLAGEYNEQFF; CDR3nt: TGTGCCAGCAGCCAACCCCCTTACACTCTACTAGCGGGGGAATACAATGAGCAGTTCTTC; abundance: -; j_gene: TRBJ2-1; v_gene: TRBV4-2; d_gene: TRBD2
CDR3aa: CASAYGTVETQYF; CDR3nt: TGTGCTAGTGCCTACGGGACGGTGGAGACCCAGTACTTC; abundance: -; j_gene: TRBJ2-5; v_gene: TRBV12-5; d_gene: -
CDR3aa: CASSGGINRGRSTEAFF; CDR3nt: TGCGCCAGCAGCGGTGGAATCAACAGGGGCAGGAGCACTGAAGCTTTCTTT; abundance: -; j_gene: TRBJ1-1; v_gene: TRBV5-1; d_gene: TRBD1
CDR3aa: CASSLGRQGSSPLHF; CDR3nt: TGTGCCAGCAGCTTAGGAAGACAGGGAAGTTCACCCCTCCACTTT; abundance: -; j_gene: TRBJ1-6; v_gene: TRBV7-2; d_gene: TRBD1
CDR3aa: CASSTYSGTGGVSGANVLTF; CDR3nt: TGTGCCAGCAGTACCTATTCCGGGACAGGGGGCGTATCTGGGGCCAACGTCCTGACTTTC; abundance: -; j_gene: TRBJ2-6; v_gene: TRBV6-2/TRBV6-3; d_gene: TRBD1
CDR3aa: CSASQGETEAFF; CDR3nt: TGCAGTGCTAGTCAGGGCGAAACTGAAGCTTTCTTT; abundance: -; j_gene: TRBJ1-1; v_gene: TRBV20-1; d_gene: -
CDR3aa: CASSEELASSLIGLYGYTF; CDR3nt: TGTGCCAGCAGTGAGGAGCTTGCGTCATCATTGATCGGGCTCTATGGCTACACCTTC; abundance: -; j_gene: TRBJ1-2; v_gene: TRBV2; d_gene: -
CDR3aa: CSVEDADRGGYGYTF; CDR3nt: TGCAGCGTTGAAGATGCGGACAGGGGCGGCTATGGCTACACCTTC; abundance: -; j_gene: TRBJ1-2; v_gene: TRBV29-1; d_gene: TRBD1
CDR3aa: CASSPRAGNHEQYF; CDR3nt: TGTGCCAGCAGCCCTAGGGCGGGCAACCACGAGCAGTACTTC; abundance: few; j_gene: TRBJ2-7; v_gene: TRBV7-2; d_gene: -
CDR3aa: CASSQVAWRQETQYF; CDR3nt: TGTGCCAGCAGCCAAGTTGCATGGCGACAAGAGACCCAGTACTTC; abundance: many; j_gene: TRBJ2-5; v_gene: TRBV3-1; d_gene: -
CDR3aa: CATSRDGQIDQPQHF; CDR3nt: TGTGCCACCAGCAGAGATGGGCAGATCGATCAGCCCCAGCATTTT; abundance: -; j_gene: TRBJ1-5; v_gene: TRBV15; d_gene: -
CDR3aa: CASSSSSRGQETQYF; CDR3nt: TGTGCCAGCAGTTCGTCCTCTAGGGGCCAAGAGACCCAGTACTTC; abundance: few; j_gene: TRBJ2-5; v_gene: TRBV12-3/TRBV12-4; d_gene: -
CDR3aa: CASNQKGGGSDTQYF; CDR3nt: TGTGCCAGCAACCAAAAGGGTGGAGGGTCCGATACGCAGTATTTT; abundance: few; j_gene: TRBJ2-3; v_gene: TRBV4-2; d_gene: -
CDR3aa: CASSPEGGRGTGELFF; CDR3nt: TGTGCCAGCAGCCCGGAGGGGGGGCGGGGCACCGGGGAGCTGTTTTTT; abundance: few; j_gene: TRBJ2-2; v_gene: TRBV5-4; d_gene: -